This TCR beta chain was sequenced for a study of response to subunit inactivated influenza vaccine. General observations from the study: The authors proposed limited new T cell recruitment per seasonal influenza vaccination.

In regard to this clonotype: Antigen: not known.

TCRdb re-derived calls from the RT-PCR reads in MiXCR, one entry per CDR3 protein. The sample shows roughly 500,000 distinct CDR3 sequences, approximately 15% of them seen only once. Germline CDR1 is KGHDR and CDR2 is SFDVKD. V gave up 3 bases and J gave up 6 bases, with 15 bases separating them. This CDR3 has 15 amino acids. The TCR comes from a man aged 45 to 70 who received an inactivated influenza vaccine. This chain uses TRBV24-1 with TRBJ2-3, with D possibly TRBD2 on 6 matching bases. Material: CD4+ T cells sorted from PBMCs, obtained roughly 24 months after vaccination. The CDR3 loop is CATSDHAGTHDTQYF. CDR3 in DNA: TGTGCCACCAGTGATCACGCCGGGACTCACGATACGCAGTATTTT.